This TCR beta chain was captured in a study of blood T cells in healthy people across ages (dated by TCRdb to between 2014 and 2017). A note on the overall study: Template switching captured roughly one uniquely barcoded TCR beta cDNA molecule per two T cells in model experiments. To track age-related changes in TCR beta repertoire diversity, the study relied on deep sequencing normalized with unique cDNA molecular identifiers. Four age groups were formed from the donors: young (average approximately 15 years), middle-aged (approximately 40), aged (more than 55) and long-lived (82). Donors of different ages were randomly distributed across sequencing lanes to avoid experimental bias. Two additional independent replicas of 1 million unique cDNA reads from the same blood draw were analyzed for two donors (one aged 18 to 29 and one aged 80 or older). The paper as a whole reports these results and caveats: As age increased, observed TCR beta diversity per million T cells dropped in a roughly linear way, and a significant reduction was already evident by age roughly 36. Because profiling used bulk unsorted PBMCs, naive and antigen-experienced compartments could not be compared conclusively. The CMV infection status of donors was not known, potentially confounding age-related changes in expanded clonotypes. Estimates of total diversity based on one million sequenced T cells were considered lower bounds and underestimates. The long-lived group showed more naive CD4+ T cells, fewer expanded clones and increased TCR diversity than the aged group, suggesting age selection. The percentage of naive T cells measured by flow cytometry correlated strongly with observed TCR beta diversity.

The donors were a few dozen Caucasian individuals from Russia, aged roughly 6 to 95 years, who were systemically healthy. Each donor gave about 9.7 milliliters of peripheral blood, drawn into EDTA-treated Vacutainer tubes. Ficoll-Paque density-gradient centrifugation was used to isolate PBMCs, with at least 6 million obtained per sample. Trizol reagent was used to extract total RNA from the PBMCs, yielding at least 5 micrograms per sample. For every donor, flow cytometry on a PBMC aliquot measured the percentage of naive CD45RAhigh/CD27high T cells. This clonotype showed up just a few times. Its antigen is not yet known. The input lacks base qualities; no much larger clone sits a single base away. The library relied on 5' RACE. Data came from an Illumina HiSeq 2500. A second PCR of roughly 6 to 12 cycles was performed with a sample-barcoded 5' primer and a J-beta primer mix. Each TCR beta cDNA molecule received a unique molecular identifier from a template-switch 5' adaptor carrying 12 random nucleotides. Each sample yielded at least 3 million CDR3-containing paired-end reads. First-strand cDNA synthesis was performed from all RNA using the Mint cDNA synthesis kit, with priming by a TRBC-specific oligonucleotide. Following uracil-DNA glycosylase treatment, a first 18-cycle PCR with universal primers M1SS and BC2_uni_R was performed on all cDNA. Concerning the study's data processing: Normalization of each sample was performed by random selection of 1 million high-quality reads, each carrying a distinct molecular identifier. Reads with shared molecular identifiers were discarded instead of being binned into consensus sequences. MiTCR, with a Q25 quality threshold and the strictest error-elimination algorithm, was used for CDR3 identification, clonotype clustering and error correction. Lower-bound total TCR beta diversity was estimated with a nonparametric unseen species model using Euler transformation. The public reads were run again by TCRdb, first through fastp at Q25 and then through MiXCR, and only productive beta chains were kept. CDR3 protein duplicates are merged, each entry listing the most common genes and DNA. The V and J calls were determined by TCRdb, not by the authors. This sample is represented by around 1,500,000 distinct CDR3 sequences; 42% of them were singletons. 6.5% to 10% of the sample is in the top ten clones.

The origin of this receptor is a woman under 30 in good health. The specimen sequenced was blood.

The DNA sequence is TGCGCCAGCAGCCAAGTTTCTGCAGCGGGAGGGTACGAGCAGTACTTC. Translated, this gives CASSQVSAAGGYEQYF. The chain couples TRBV4-1 to TRBJ2-7; 10 bases in between match TRBD2. The germline V gene specifies MGHRA as CDR1 and YSYEKL as CDR2. Relative to germline, V is missing 1 base and J is missing 4 bases, with 7 bases of the junction outside any gene match. Spanning cysteine to phenylalanine, the CDR3 consists of 16 amino acids. The entry retains the CDR3 DNA only, 48 bases that are in frame from base 1.